The 19 T cell receptor beta chains presented below share a single source sample, sequenced in a study of beta chain features in type 1 diabetes. For these TCRs, the target antigens are not known. Investigators reverse transcribed all isolated RNA, so they sequenced expressed TCRB transcripts. Method: immunoSEQ multiplex PCR; TCRdb's copy keeps in-frame clones and lacks some. Found here are over 600,000 clones, roughly 12% of them singletons; the top ten hold more than 0.09%. Findings and caveats of the study: Moderate yet significant TCRB CDR3 shortening was seen in Type 1 diabetes patients in all four CD4+ subsets.

Sequenced material: naive CD4+ T cells from blood. These receptors all come from a man aged 25-45 years with type 1 diabetes.

This chain links TRBV15 with TRBJ2-3; TRBD2 aligns across 7 bases. Germline values: CDR1 LNHNV, CDR2 YYDKDF (reference sequence). The V gene end was trimmed by 1 base and the J gene end by 2 bases; junction bases not matched to a gene: 15. The CDR3 sequence is 19 residues long. The CDR3 bases are TGTGCCACCAGCAGAGGACGGGGTCTCTCGGCGGGGGTCACAGATACGCAGTATTTT. Amino acid sequence: CATSRGRGLSAGVTDTQYF.

The chain has TRBV18 and TRBJ1-2, with D unclear. The V gene lost 6 bases and the J gene lost 0 bases, with 11 bases spanning the gap. Germline lookup yields CDR1 KGHSH and CDR2 LQKENI. The CDR3 is made up of 14 amino acids. The CDR3 spells CASSPDLSNYGYTF. CDR3 bases: TGTGCCAGCTCCCCCGACCTTTCTAACTATGGCTACACCTTC.

V usage is TRBV4-3 and J usage is TRBJ1-3; 8 bases fit TRBD1. This CDR3 contains 19 residues. Germline CDR1 LGHNA, CDR2 YSLEER. The J segment lost 2 bases and the V segment lost 0 bases, leaving 12 bases of the junction unmatched. Written as DNA, the CDR3 is TGCGCCAGCAGCCAAGATGGGGGCAGGGGGCGGACGGCTGGAAACACCATATATTTT. Residues: CASSQDGGRGRTAGNTIYF.

This clone occurred a few times. CDR3 sequence: CASGLAQGIDTQYF. CDR3 bases: TGTGCTAGTGGTTTGGCGCAGGGGATAGATACGCAGTATTTT. The chain employs TRBV12-5 and TRBJ2-3; D possibly corresponds to TRBD1 (6 bases). In germline, CDR1 is LGHNT, CDR2 FRNRAP. This CDR3 spans 14 amino acids. V lost 1 base and J lost 5, with 10 bases in between.

This clone was detected only a few times. The rearrangement links TRBV7-2 to TRBJ2-7; D not certain. V lost 5 bases and J 5 bases, leaving 13 bases between the germline ends. This CDR3 comprises 13 residues. Germline V gene data show CDR1 as SGHTA and CDR2 as FQGNSA. The CDR3 reads CASSHTDQHEQYF. CDR3 in DNA: TGTGCCAGCAGCCATACGGACCAACACGAGCAGTACTTC.

This clone showed up just a few times. The V and J genes are TRBV29-1 and TRBJ1-3; possibly TRBD1 for D (6 bases). The germline CDR1 and CDR2 sequences are SQVTM and ANQGSEA. V dropped 2 bases and J dropped 2 bases, with 13 bases sitting between them. The CDR3 consists of 15 residues. The CDR3 region has the DNA TGCAGCGTTGAAAAGGTTCGGGGGCCTGGAAACACCATATATTTT. It specifies CSVEKVRGPGNTIYF.

The count of this clone is one. This specimen includes other DNA sequences encoding the same CDR3. The chain uses TRBV10-3 and TRBJ2-7, with TRBD1 matching over 9 bases. Germline V gene lookup returns CDR1 ENHRY and CDR2 SYGVKD. The V segment lost 8 bases and the J segment 2 bases; nucleotides outside the gene matches: 4. This CDR3 is 13 amino acids long. The CDR3 DNA follows: TGTGCCATCGGAGGGACAGGGCCCTACGAGCAGTACTTC. Its protein is CAIGGTGPYEQYF.

In this sample, this clone turned up a few times. The chain is built from TRBV5-1 and TRBJ1-1; D call uncertain. Per germline, CDR1 SGHRS and CDR2 YFSETQ. Trimming left V 0 bases short and J 0 bases short, with 6 bases between. This CDR3 has 14 residues. CDR3 nucleotide sequence: TGCGCCAGCAGCTTGGGCAGCCTGAACACTGAAGCTTTCTTT. Protein: CASSLGSLNTEAFF. The full variable domain, completed using reference TRBV5-1 and TRBJ1-1, is KAGVTQTPRYLIKTRGQQVTLSCSPISGHRSVSWYQQTPGQGLQFLFEYFSETQRNKGNFPGRFSGRQFSNSRSEMNVSTLELGDSALYLCASSLGSLNTEAFFGQGTRLTVV.

V usage is TRBV18 and J usage is TRBJ2-1, with 10 bases lining up with TRBD2. V shed 1 base, J shed 8 bases, and the junction held 5 bases outside the gene matches. The length of the CDR3 is 15 residues. Per the germline V gene, CDR1 is KGHSH and CDR2 is LQKENI. In nucleotides, the CDR3 is TGTGCCAGCTCACCACTAGCGGGGGGTTCGCATGAGCAGTTCTTC. Translated, it gives CASSPLAGGSHEQFF.

This clone was observed a few times. This chain links TRBV28 with TRBJ1-2; 9 positions agree with TRBD1. Germline V CDR1 and CDR2: MDHEN, SYDVKM. This CDR3 has 14 residues. J gave up 7 bases and V 6 bases, and 9 bases lay outside the gene matches. The CDR3 here is CASRIPGQGFGYTF. The CDR3 DNA reads TGTGCCAGCAGGATACCGGGACAGGGATTTGGCTACACCTTC.

This chain uses TRBV28 with TRBJ2-5; the D is unclear. The J call may be in error: the DNA end matches TRBJ2-7 better. Germline values: CDR1 MDHEN, CDR2 SYDVKM. This CDR3 is 14 amino acids long. The CDR3 nucleotides read TGTGCCAGCAGAACCTCAACCCGCAGCTACGAGCAGTACTTC. Translating it yields CASRTSTRSYEQYF.

The chain joins TRBV9 to TRBJ1-2, with no clear D. The CDR3 loop spans 11 amino acids. In germline, CDR1 is SGDLS, CDR2 YYNGEE. Trimming took 3 bases from V and 5 from J, leaving 5 bases between them. As DNA, the CDR3 is TGTGCCAGCAGCGCAGATTATGGCTACACCTTC. It codes for CASSADYGYTF.

The chain carries TRBV19 and TRBJ1-6; no firm D call. V was trimmed by 4 bases and J by 7 bases, leaving 8 bases between them. This CDR3 spans 13 amino acids. In germline, CDR1 is LNHDA, CDR2 SQIVND (reference sequence). CDR3: CASSSTVNSPLHF. CDR3 bases: TGTGCCAGTAGTAGCACAGTGAATTCACCCCTCCACTTT.

J is TRBJ1-3 and V is TRBV19; unclear D gene. The CDR3 length is 14 residues. Germline CDR1 is LNHDA and CDR2 is SQIVND (reference sequence). Trimming removed 5 bases at V and 0 bases at J, with 8 bases between. The CDR3 protein is CASSLQFSGNTIYF. DNA for the CDR3: TGTGCCAGTAGTCTACAGTTCTCTGGAAACACCATATATTTT.

V usage is TRBV6-6 and J usage is TRBJ2-7; D might be TRBD1 (5 bases). Trimming took 7 bases from V and 0 from J, leaving 13 bases between them. This CDR3 comprises 14 residues. Germline V lookup: CDR1 MNHNY, CDR2 SVGAGI (reference sequence). CDR3 protein: CASTLRTSSYEQYF. CDR3 in DNA: TGTGCCAGCACTCTCCGGACAAGCTCCTACGAGCAGTACTTC.

The chain employs TRBV19 and TRBJ2-1; possibly TRBD2 for D (6 bases). The CDR3 has 13 amino acids. Between the trimmed V and J ends, which lost 7 bases and 8 bases, there was a span of 15 bases. Looked up from germline, CDR1 is LNHDA and CDR2 is SQIVND (reference sequence). CDR3 in amino acids: CASTSGPRDEQFF. Here the CDR3 DNA reads TGTGCCAGTACGAGCGGGCCGCGGGATGAGCAGTTCTTC.

The V call is TRBV5-6, the J call TRBJ2-5; a weak D match, TRBD2 (6 bases). CDR3 length equals 17 residues. V lost 4 bases, J lost 1 base, and 20 bases lay in between. Germline CDR1 reads SGHDT; CDR2 reads YYEEEE. CDR3 in amino acids: CASSLGGGAGTQETQYF. The CDR3 DNA is TGTGCCAGCAGCCTGGGAGGAGGGGCCGGGACCCAAGAGACCCAGTACTTC.

This clone was counted between two and nine times. The V gene is TRBV5-1, the J gene TRBJ2-2; D is unresolved. The V gene's germline CDR1 is SGHRS and CDR2 YFSETQ. Trimming stripped 4 bases from V and 0 bases from J, with 7 bases between. This CDR3 region has 14 residues. The CDR3 region is CASSNGTNTGELFF. As DNA, the CDR3 is TGCGCCAGCAGCAACGGTACGAACACCGGGGAGCTGTTTTTT.

The table lists this clone with a few counts. The chain joins TRBV7-2 to TRBJ2-5, with D unclear. V was cut by 5 bases and J by 3 bases, with 7 bases left in between. CDR1 and CDR2 from the germline V gene are SGHTA and FQGNSA. This CDR3 comprises 12 residues. The CDR3 protein is CASSAIEETQYF. The CDR3 DNA sequence: TGTGCCAGCAGCGCTATCGAAGAGACCCAGTACTTC.